One and the same sample provided the 15 T cell receptor beta chains below, sequenced in a study of blood T cells in healthy people across ages. For the second PCR, which ran for 7 to 11 cycles, a sample-barcoded 5' primer and a J-beta primer mix were used. One entry per CDR3 protein, called by TCRdb with MiXCR from the 5' RACE reads. Seen here are more than 700,000 distinct CDR3 sequences, about 53% observed once, and the top ten hold around 41%. Sequenced input: blood. The receptors shown here come from a man of 80 years or more in good health.

This chain joins TRBV25-1 and TRBJ1-5; 8 bases align to TRBD1. This CDR3 spans 14 amino acids. The V and J ends lost 6 bases and 2 bases, in that order; junction bases with no gene match: 3. The germline V gene encodes CDR1 MGHDK and CDR2 SYGVNS. In DNA form, the CDR3 reads TGTGCCAGCAGGCAGACAGGGGGCAATCAGCCCCAGCATTTT. It codes for CASRQTGGNQPQHF.

This clonotype was found many times. This chain links TRBV7-2 with TRBJ2-1; TRBD1 matches 8 bases. Per the germline V gene, CDR1 is SGHTA and CDR2 is FQGNSA. The CDR3 extends over 15 amino acids. Unmatched junction bases numbered 5, after V lost 7 bases and J lost 0 bases. In DNA form, the CDR3 reads TGTGCCAGCATCCAGGGGGCGGGCTCCTACAATGAGCAGTTCTTC. It is translated as CASIQGAGSYNEQFF.

V usage is TRBV6-1 and J usage is TRBJ2-1, with 7 bases that match TRBD1. This CDR3 has 14 residues. V was clipped by 1 base and J by 8 bases; unmatched bases: 5. CDR1 MNHNS and CDR2 SASEGT come from the germline V gene. The CDR3 region is CASSEGTDRDEQFF. The CDR3 DNA reads TGTGCCAGCAGTGAAGGGACCGACAGGGATGAGCAGTTCTTC.

The chain couples TRBV2 to TRBJ2-5; D is uncertain. CDR3 length: 14 residues. V was trimmed by 1 base and J by 2 bases, leaving 8 bases between them. Germline CDR1 is SNHLY and CDR2 is FYNNEI. The CDR3 coding sequence is TGTGCCAGCAGTGAAGGGCCGTATCAAGAGACCCAGTACTTC. Translation: CASSEGPYQETQYF. Full variable domain (remainder filled in from reference TRBV2 and TRBJ2-5): EPEVTQTPSHQVTQMGQEVILRCVPISNHLYFYWYRQILGQKVEFLVSFYNNEISEKSEIFDDQFSVERPDGSNFTLKIRSTKLEDSAMYFCASSEGPYQETQYFGPGTRLLVL.

This chain joins TRBV10-3 and TRBJ2-3; no firm D call. The CDR3 has 14 residues. Germline-derived CDR1 and CDR2 are ENHRY and SYGVKD. This CDR3 is CAPSSKRNTDTQYF. The CDR3, as DNA: TGTGCACCTTCCTCAAAGAGGAACACAGATACGCAGTATTTT.

This clonotype appeared once. The chain carries TRBV20-1 and TRBJ2-7; 10 nucleotides align to TRBD2. The CDR3 sequence is 16 residues long. V shed 0 bases and J 2 bases; nucleotides not matched to a gene: 7. Germline assignment: CDR1 DFQATT and CDR2 SNEGSKA (reference sequence). CDR3 in amino acids: CSARDPELAGPYEQYF. The CDR3 DNA reads as TGCAGTGCTAGAGATCCGGAACTAGCGGGACCCTACGAGCAGTACTTC.

The chain has TRBV5-6 and TRBJ2-1; the D gene is possibly TRBD1 (5 bases). V lost 4 bases and J 6 bases, leaving 20 bases between the germline ends. There are 16 residues in the CDR3. Germline CDR1 reads SGHDT; CDR2 reads YYEEEE. The CDR3 loop is CASSLPQVTILNEQFF. The CDR3 DNA is TGTGCCAGCAGCCTTCCACAGGTTACTATTCTCAATGAGCAGTTCTTC.

In nucleotides, the CDR3 is TGTGCCAGCAGCCCACAGGGGGTCTCTGGAAACACCATATATTTT. Protein: CASSPQGVSGNTIYF. V and J are TRBV7-2 and TRBJ1-3; TRBD1 agrees at 8 bases. Germline values: CDR1 SGHTA, CDR2 FQGNSA. V trimming: 5 bases; J trimming: 0 bases; junction bases outside the gene matches: 3. The CDR3 extends over 15 amino acids.

V gene TRBV5-4 combines with J gene TRBJ2-5; tentatively, D is TRBD1 (5 bases). V was clipped by 5 bases and J by 11 bases, with 22 bases between them. The CDR3 runs 14 residues. Germline V gene data show CDR1 as SGHNT and CDR2 as YYREEE (reference sequence). CDR3 protein: CASRPDQGYNEQYF. CDR3 coding DNA: TGTGCCAGCAGACCTGATCAGGGATACAATGAGCAGTACTTC.

The V gene is TRBV24-1, the J gene TRBJ2-5, with D maybe TRBD2 (7 bases). The germline V gene encodes CDR1 KGHDR and CDR2 SFDVKD. V lost 11 bases, J lost 2 bases, and 20 bases lay in between. The CDR3 is 15 amino acids. The CDR3 reads CAISPGGLGQETQYF. The CDR3 region has the DNA TGTGCCATTTCTCCCGGGGGGCTGGGGCAAGAGACCCAGTACTTC.

The genes are TRBV11-2 and TRBJ2-5; a possible D gene is TRBD2 (5 bases). Looked up from germline, CDR1 is SGHAT and CDR2 is FQNNGV. The CDR3 consists of 13 residues. V shed 5 bases and J shed 1 base, with 8 bases lying between them. CDR3 sequence reads: CASSQAAQETQYF. CDR3 bases: TGTGCCAGCAGCCAAGCGGCCCAAGAGACCCAGTACTTC.

The V call is TRBV15, the J call TRBJ2-7; 7 positions match TRBD1. Per the germline V gene, CDR1 is LNHNV and CDR2 is YYDKDF (reference sequence). V shed 4 bases and J 5 bases; nucleotides not matched to a gene: 2. The CDR3 is made up of 12 amino acids. CDR3 loop: CATSNRGDEQYF. The CDR3 region has the DNA TGTGCCACCAGCAACAGGGGAGACGAGCAGTACTTC.

This clonotype was counted many times. The chain couples TRBV7-2 to TRBJ2-3; 11 bases are shared with TRBD2. The V segment lost 3 bases and the J segment 0 bases; nucleotides outside the gene matches: 2. CDR1 SGHTA and CDR2 FQGNSA come from the germline V gene. The CDR3 runs to 16 residues. The CDR3 nucleotides are TGTGCCAGCAGCTTGTGGACTAGCGGGAGCACAGATACGCAGTATTTT. It is translated as CASSLWTSGSTDTQYF. The full variable domain, rest sourced from reference TRBV7-2 and TRBJ2-3, is GAGVSQSPSNKVTEKGKDVELRCDPISGHTALYWYRQSLGQGLEFLIYFQGNSAPDKSGLPSDRFSAERTGGSVSTLTIQRTQQEDSAVYLCASSLWTSGSTDTQYFGPGTRLTVL.

CDR3 amino acids: CAISRDSPTNEQFF. CDR3 sequence (DNA): TGTGCCATCAGCCGGGACTCTCCCACCAATGAGCAGTTCTTC. The chain is built from TRBV10-3 and TRBJ2-1, with D perhaps TRBD2 (6 bases). The V end lost 6 bases, the J end lost 6 bases, and 15 bases lay between the germline ends. The CDR3 spans 14 residues. The germline gives CDR1 ENHRY, CDR2 SYGVKD.

The rearrangement uses TRBV20-1 and TRBJ2-7; 7 nucleotides match TRBD1. CDR3 length equals 12 residues. Germline assignment: CDR1 DFQATT and CDR2 SNEGSKA (reference sequence). The ends lost 6 bases at V and 4 bases at J; junction bases unmatched: 6. CDR3 coding DNA: TGCAGTGCACGCAGGGGGATGTACGAGCAGTACTTC. Translation: CSARRGMYEQYF.